The source of this TCR beta chain is a study of tumor-infiltrating lymphocytes in primary liver carcinoma. V was trimmed by 11 bases and J by 3 bases, leaving 15 bases between them. CDR3 length: 13 amino acids. CDR1 and CDR2 (germline): PRHDT, FYEKMQ (reference sequence). The input was about 500 ng total RNA; TCR beta cDNA was made from it with a constant-region primer. Employing slightly modified ARM-PCR, three nested multiplex PCR rounds were run, and these gave rise to the TCR beta libraries. Both of the initial two PCR rounds ran for around 9 cycles and employed TRBV1-TRBV30 forward primers alongside a C-beta reverse primer. In TCRdb, the multiplex PCR reads were re-called with MiXCR into one record per CDR3 protein. Of approximately 92,000 distinct CDR3 sequences listed, approximately 72% were seen once; the top ten hold more than 25%. Each 20-30 mg portion of unsorted bulk tissue served as the source for co-extraction of RNA and DNA.

The chain carries TRBV13 and TRBJ2-3; D is unclear. The origin of this receptor is a man aged 35 to 55 with primary liver carcinoma and hepatitis B virus infection. The sample taken for sequencing was tumor-adjacent normal liver tissue. This chain's CDR3 is CAGGLESTDTQYF. The CDR3 DNA is TGTGCCGGCGGCTTAGAGAGTACAGATACGCAGTATTTT.